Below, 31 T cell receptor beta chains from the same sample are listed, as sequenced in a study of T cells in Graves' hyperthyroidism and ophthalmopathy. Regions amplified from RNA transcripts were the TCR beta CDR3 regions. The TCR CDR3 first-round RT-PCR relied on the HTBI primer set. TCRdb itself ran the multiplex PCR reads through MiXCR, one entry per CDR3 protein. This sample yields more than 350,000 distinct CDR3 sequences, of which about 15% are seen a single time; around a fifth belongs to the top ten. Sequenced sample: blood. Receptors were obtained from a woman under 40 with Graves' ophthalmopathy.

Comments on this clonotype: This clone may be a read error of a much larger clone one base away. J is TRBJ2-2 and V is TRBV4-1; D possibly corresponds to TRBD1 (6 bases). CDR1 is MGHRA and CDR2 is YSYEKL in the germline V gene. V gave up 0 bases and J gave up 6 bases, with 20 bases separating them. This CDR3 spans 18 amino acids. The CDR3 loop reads CASSQEHGAGVFAGELFF. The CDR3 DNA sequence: TGCGCCAGCAGCCAAGAACACGGGGCAGGGGTCTTCGCCGGGGAGCTGTTTTTT.

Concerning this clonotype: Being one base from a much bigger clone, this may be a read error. CDR3 in DNA: TGCAGCGCCCCTTCTCTGGGAGAGACGTTGAACACTGAAGCTTTCTTT. Translated, it gives CSAPSLGETLNTEAFF. This sequence joins TRBV29-1 and TRBJ1-1; no clear D gene. Germline CDR1 SQVTM, CDR2 ANQGSEA. The CDR3 sequence is 16 residues long. V gave up 7 bases and J gave up 0 bases, with 21 bases separating them.

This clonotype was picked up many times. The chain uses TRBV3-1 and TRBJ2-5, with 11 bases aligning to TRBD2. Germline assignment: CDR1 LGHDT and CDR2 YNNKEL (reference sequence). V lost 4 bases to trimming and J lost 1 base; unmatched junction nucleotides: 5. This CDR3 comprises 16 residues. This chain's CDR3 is CASSPRLAGTQETQYF. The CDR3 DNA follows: TGTGCCAGCAGCCCTCGACTAGCGGGGACCCAAGAGACCCAGTACTTC.

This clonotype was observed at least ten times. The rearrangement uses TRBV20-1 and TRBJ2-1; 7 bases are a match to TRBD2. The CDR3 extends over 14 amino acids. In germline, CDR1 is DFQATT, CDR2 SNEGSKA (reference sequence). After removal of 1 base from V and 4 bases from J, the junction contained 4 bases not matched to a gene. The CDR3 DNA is TGCAGTGCTAGAGGTCGGGGGGATTACAATGAGCAGTTCTTC. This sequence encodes CSARGRGDYNEQFF.

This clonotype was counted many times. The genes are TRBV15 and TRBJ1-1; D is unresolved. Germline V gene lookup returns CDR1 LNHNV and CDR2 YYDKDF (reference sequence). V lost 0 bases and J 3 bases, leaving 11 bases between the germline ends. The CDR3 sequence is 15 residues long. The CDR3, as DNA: TGTGCCACCAGCAGAGATGACACGCGGTACACTGAAGCTTTCTTT. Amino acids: CATSRDDTRYTEAFF.

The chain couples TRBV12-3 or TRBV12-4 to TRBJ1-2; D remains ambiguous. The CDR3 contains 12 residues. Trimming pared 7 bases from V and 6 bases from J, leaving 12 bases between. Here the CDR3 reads CASTNGENGYTF. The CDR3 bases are TGTGCCAGCACCAACGGGGAGAATGGCTACACCTTC.

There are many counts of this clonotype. CDR3 DNA: TGTGCCAGCAGCTGGACCGGGCCAGGTCGGAGCGGGAGATCAGATACGCAGTATTTT. Translation gives CASSWTGPGRSGRSDTQYF. The J gene is TRBJ2-3, the V gene TRBV13, with 8 bases fitting TRBD2. Germline values: CDR1 PRHDT, CDR2 FYEKMQ (reference sequence). The trim removed 4 bases at V and 4 bases at J, leaving 19 bases unmatched. This CDR3 is 19 amino acids long.

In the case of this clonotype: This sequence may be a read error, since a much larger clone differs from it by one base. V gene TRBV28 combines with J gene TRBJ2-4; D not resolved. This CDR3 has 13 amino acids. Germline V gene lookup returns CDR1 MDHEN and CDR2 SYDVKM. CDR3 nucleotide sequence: TGTGCCAGCAGTTTAGTCGGTGGAAACTTTCAGTACTTC. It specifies CASSLVGGNFQYF.

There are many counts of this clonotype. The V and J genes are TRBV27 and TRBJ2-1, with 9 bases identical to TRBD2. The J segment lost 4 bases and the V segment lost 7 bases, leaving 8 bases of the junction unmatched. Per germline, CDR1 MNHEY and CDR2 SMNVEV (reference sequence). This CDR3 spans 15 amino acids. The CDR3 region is CASIGAAGGYNEQFF. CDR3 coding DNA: TGTGCCAGCATAGGGGCAGCGGGGGGTTACAATGAGCAGTTCTTC.

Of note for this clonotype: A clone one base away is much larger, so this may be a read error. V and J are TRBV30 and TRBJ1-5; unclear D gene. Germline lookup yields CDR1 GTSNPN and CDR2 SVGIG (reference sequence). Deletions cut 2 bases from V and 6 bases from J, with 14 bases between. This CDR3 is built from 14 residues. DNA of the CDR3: TGTGCCTGGAGTTCCTCGAAAGGGAGTCAGCCCCAGCATTTT. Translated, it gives CAWSSSKGSQPQHF.

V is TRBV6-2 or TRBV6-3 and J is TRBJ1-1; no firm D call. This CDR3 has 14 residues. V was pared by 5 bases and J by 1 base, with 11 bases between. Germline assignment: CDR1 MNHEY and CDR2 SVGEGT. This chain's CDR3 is CASSRKTANTEAFF. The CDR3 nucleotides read TGTGCCAGCAGTCGTAAGACGGCGAACACTGAAGCTTTCTTT.

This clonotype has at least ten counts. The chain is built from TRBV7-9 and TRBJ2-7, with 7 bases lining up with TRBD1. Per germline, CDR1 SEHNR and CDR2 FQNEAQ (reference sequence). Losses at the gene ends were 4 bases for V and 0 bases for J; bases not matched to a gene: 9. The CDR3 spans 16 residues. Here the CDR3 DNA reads TGTGCCAGCAGCTCCCCCGGGACAGCGAGCTCCTACGAGCAGTACTTC. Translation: CASSSPGTASSYEQYF.

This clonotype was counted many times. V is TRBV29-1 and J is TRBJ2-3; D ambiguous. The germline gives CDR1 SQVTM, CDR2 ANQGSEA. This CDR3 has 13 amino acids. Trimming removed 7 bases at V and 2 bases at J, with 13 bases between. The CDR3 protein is CSARRVSTDTQYF. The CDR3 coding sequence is TGCAGCGCCCGAAGGGTTTCCACAGATACGCAGTATTTT.

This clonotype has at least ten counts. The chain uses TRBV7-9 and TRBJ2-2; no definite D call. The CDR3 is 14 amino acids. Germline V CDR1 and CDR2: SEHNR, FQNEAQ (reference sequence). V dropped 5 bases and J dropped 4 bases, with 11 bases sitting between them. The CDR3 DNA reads TGTGCCAGCAGCCCCGTTTTTAGCACCGGGGAGCTGTTTTTT. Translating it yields CASSPVFSTGELFF.

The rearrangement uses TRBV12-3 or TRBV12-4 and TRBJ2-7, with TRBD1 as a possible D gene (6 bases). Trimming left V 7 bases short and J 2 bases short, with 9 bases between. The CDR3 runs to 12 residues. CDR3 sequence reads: CASKDSPYEQYF. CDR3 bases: TGTGCCAGCAAGGACAGCCCCTACGAGCAGTACTTC.

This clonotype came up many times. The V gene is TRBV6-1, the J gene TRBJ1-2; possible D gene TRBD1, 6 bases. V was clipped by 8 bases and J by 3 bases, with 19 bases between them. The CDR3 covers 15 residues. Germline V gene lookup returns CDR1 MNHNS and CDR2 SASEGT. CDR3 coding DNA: TGTGCCAGCGGGATAAAACCGGGACAAGACTATGGCTACACCTTC. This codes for CASGIKPGQDYGYTF.

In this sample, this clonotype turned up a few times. The CDR3 sequence: CASSHGGGFSPLHF. As DNA, the CDR3 is TGTGCCAGCAGCCATGGTGGGGGATTTTCACCCCTCCACTTT. The V gene is TRBV7-9, the J gene TRBJ1-6; a possible D gene is TRBD1 (5 bases). Trimming took 5 bases from V and 9 from J, leaving 14 bases between them. The germline gives CDR1 SEHNR, CDR2 FQNEAQ (reference sequence). The CDR3 length is 14 residues.

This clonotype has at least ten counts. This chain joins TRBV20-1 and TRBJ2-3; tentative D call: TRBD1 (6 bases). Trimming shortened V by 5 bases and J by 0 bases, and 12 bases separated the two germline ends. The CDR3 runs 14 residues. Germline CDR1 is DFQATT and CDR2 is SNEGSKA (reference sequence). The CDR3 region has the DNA TGCAGTGCTCCGACCGACAGGAGCACAGATACGCAGTATTTT. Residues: CSAPTDRSTDTQYF.

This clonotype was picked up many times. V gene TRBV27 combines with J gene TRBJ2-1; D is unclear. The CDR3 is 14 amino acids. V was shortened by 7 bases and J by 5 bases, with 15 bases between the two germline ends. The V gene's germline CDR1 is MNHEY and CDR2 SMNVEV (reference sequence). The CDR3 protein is CASMPMTTHNEQFF. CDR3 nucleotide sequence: TGTGCCAGCATGCCTATGACGACACACAATGAGCAGTTCTTC.

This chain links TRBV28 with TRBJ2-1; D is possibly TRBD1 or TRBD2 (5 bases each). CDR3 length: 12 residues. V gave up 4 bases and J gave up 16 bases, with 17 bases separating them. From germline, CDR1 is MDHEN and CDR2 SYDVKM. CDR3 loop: CASSSTQRGHFF. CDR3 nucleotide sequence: TGTGCCAGCAGTTCCACCCAACGGGGCCACTTCTTC.

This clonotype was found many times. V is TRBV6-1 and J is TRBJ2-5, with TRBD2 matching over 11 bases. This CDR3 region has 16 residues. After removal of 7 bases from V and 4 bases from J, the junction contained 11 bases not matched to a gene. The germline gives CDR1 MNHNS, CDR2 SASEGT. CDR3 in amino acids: CASIFRIAGGLETQYF. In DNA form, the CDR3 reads TGTGCCAGCATTTTCAGGATAGCGGGGGGGCTAGAGACCCAGTACTTC.

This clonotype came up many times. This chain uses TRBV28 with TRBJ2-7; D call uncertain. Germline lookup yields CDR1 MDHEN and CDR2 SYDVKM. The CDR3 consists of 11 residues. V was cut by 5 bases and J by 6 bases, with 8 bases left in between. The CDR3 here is CASSPHLEQYF. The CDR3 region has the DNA TGTGCCAGCAGTCCCCACCTCGAGCAGTACTTC.

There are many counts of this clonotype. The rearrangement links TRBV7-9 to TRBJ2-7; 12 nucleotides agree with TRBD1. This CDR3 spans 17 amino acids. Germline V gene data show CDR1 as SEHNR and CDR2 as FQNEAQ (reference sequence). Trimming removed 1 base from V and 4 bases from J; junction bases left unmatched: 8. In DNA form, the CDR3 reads TGTGCCAGCAGCTTAGTGGGACAGGGGGCCGCGGGGTACGAGCAGTACTTC. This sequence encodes CASSLVGQGAAGYEQYF.

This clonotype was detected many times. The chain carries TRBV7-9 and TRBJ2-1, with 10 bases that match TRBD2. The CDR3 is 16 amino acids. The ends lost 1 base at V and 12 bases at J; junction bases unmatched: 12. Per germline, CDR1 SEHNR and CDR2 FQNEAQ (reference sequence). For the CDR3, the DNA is TGTGCCAGCAGCTTAGAAACTAGCGGGGCCGGAAAAGCGCAGTTCTTC. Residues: CASSLETSGAGKAQFF.

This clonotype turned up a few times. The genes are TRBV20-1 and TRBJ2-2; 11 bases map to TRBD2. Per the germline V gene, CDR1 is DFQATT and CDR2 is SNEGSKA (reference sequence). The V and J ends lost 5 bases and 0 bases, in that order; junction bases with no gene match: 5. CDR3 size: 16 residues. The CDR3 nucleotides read TGCAGTGCTGCTAGCGGGGGGTTCCCGAACACCGGGGAGCTGTTTTTT. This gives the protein CSAASGGFPNTGELFF.

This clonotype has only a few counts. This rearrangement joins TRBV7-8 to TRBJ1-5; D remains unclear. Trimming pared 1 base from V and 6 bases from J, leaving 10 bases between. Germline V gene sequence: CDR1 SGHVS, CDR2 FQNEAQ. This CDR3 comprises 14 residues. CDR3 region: CASSLEPVSQPQHF. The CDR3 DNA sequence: TGTGCCAGCAGCTTAGAGCCTGTTAGTCAGCCCCAGCATTTT.

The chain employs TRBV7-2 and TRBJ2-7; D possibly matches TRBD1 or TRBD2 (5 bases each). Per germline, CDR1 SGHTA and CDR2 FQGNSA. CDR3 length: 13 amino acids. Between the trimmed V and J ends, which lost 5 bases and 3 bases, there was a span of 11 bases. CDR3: CASSGGPSYEQYF. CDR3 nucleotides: TGTGCCAGCAGCGGGGGTCCCAGCTACGAGCAGTACTTC.

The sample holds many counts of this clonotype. CDR3 in DNA: TGTGCCTGGAATTCCTACAATGAGCAGTTCTTC. This codes for CAWNSYNEQFF. The chain joins TRBV30 to TRBJ2-1; D not resolved. This CDR3 region has 11 residues. V lost 4 bases, J lost 1 base, and 2 bases lay in between. The germline V gene has CDR1 GTSNPN and CDR2 SVGIG (reference sequence).

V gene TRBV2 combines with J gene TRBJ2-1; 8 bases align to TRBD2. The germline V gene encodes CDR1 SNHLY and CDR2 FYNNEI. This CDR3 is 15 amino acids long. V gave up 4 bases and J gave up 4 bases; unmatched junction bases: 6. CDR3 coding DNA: TGTGCCAGCAGTGCGACGACTAGCGCTTACAATGAGCAGTTCTTC. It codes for CASSATTSAYNEQFF.

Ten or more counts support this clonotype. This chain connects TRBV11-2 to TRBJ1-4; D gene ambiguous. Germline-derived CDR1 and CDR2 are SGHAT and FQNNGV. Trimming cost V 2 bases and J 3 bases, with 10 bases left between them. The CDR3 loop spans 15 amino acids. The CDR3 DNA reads TGTGCCAGCAGCTTACCAGCCGAATCTAATGAAAAACTGTTTTTT. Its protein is CASSLPAESNEKLFF.

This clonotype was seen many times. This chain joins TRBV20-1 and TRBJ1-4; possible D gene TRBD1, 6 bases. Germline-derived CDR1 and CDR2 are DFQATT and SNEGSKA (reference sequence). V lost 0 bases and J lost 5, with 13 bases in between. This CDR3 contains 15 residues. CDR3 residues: CSARDWAGENEKLFF. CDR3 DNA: TGCAGTGCTAGAGATTGGGCAGGGGAGAATGAAAAACTGTTTTTT.